This T cell receptor beta chain was recovered during a study of OX40 agonist ivuxolimab in advanced cancers. As for the study in general: Patients took ivuxolimab, an agonistic anti-OX40 (CD134) antibody. At doses from 0.01 to 10 mg/kg, patients were given intravenous ivuxolimab every 2 weeks. Partial responses were observed in three patients, of whom one had hepatocellular carcinoma and two had cutaneous melanoma.

Regarding the study as a whole: Which antigen the expanded peripheral T cells recognized is unknown.

Using immunoSEQ multiplex PCR, the repertoire was profiled, and TCRdb retains in-frame clones only, with some absent. The data contain some 62,000 clones, about 90% of them singletons. This clone appeared once. Its antigen remains unknown. This CDR3 is built from 16 residues. The ends were cut back, 2 bases at V and 10 bases at J, with 22 bases in the middle. Germline CDR1 is LNHNV and CDR2 is YYDKDF (reference sequence). The material was CD4+ or CD8+ T cells sorted from blood, obtained in a trial of the OX40 agonist ivuxolimab. The chain is built from TRBV15 and TRBJ2-3; the D gene is possibly TRBD2 (6 bases). The TCR comes from an adult with an advanced solid tumor such as melanoma, head and neck, liver or kidney cancer. In DNA form, the CDR3 reads TGTGCCACCAGCAGATCCCTTTATTCCGGGGGTCAAGCGCAGTATTTT. This translates into CATSRSLYSGGQAQYF.